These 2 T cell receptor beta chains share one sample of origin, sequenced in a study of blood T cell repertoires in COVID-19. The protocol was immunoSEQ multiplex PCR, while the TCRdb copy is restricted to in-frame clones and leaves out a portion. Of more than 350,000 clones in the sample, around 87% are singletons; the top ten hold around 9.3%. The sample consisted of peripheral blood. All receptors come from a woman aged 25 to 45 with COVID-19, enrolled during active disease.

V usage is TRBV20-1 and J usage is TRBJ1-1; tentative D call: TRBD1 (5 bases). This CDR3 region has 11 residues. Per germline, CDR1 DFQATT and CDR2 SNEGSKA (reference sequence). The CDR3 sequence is CRHARGTEAFF. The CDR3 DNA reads TGCAGGCACGCTAGGGGCACTGAAGCTTTCTTT.

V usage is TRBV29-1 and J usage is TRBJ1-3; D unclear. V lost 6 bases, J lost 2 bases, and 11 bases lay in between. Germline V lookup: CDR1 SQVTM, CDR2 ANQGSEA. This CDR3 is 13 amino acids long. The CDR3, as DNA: TGCAGCGTCGCAGATTACACTGGAAACACCATATATTTT. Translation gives CSVADYTGNTIYF.